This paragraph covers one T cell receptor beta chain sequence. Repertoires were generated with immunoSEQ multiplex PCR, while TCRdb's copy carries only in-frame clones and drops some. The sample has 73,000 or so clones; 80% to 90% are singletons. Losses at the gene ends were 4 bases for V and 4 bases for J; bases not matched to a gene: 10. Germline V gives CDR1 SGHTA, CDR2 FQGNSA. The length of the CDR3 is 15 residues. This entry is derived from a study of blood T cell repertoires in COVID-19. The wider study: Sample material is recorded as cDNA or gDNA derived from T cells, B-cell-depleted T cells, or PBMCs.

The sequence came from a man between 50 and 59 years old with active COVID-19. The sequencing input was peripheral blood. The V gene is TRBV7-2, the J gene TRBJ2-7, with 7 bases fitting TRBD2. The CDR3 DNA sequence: TGTGCCAGCAGCTGGCCCGGGACTAACGTTTACGAGCAGTACTTC. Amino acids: CASSWPGTNVYEQYF.